Following are 20 T cell receptor beta chains from one sample sequenced in a study of T cell repertoires in cytomegalovirus infection. Via MiXCR, TCRdb re-called the reads, giving one row per CDR3 protein. The repertoire holds some 940,000 distinct CDR3 sequences, with approximately 31% as singletons. Antigen specificity for these receptors is unknown. The source material was cultured CD8+ T cells from PBMCs, sampled from culture after CMV antigen stimulation. These receptors all come from a human donor in good health (CMV status not recorded). Some clones in this sample may be carry-over from other donors' samples.

This clonotype was seen many times. V is TRBV7-2 and J is TRBJ1-5; perhaps TRBD1 as D (6 bases). There are 15 residues in the CDR3. Germline assignment: CDR1 SGHTA and CDR2 FQGNSA. The V end was cut by 2 bases, the J end by 0 bases, with 8 bases between. For the CDR3, the DNA is TGTGCCAGCAGCTTAAACAGGGCTAGCAATCAGCCCCAGCATTTT. It translates to CASSLNRASNQPQHF.

This clonotype was counted between two and nine times. The chain carries TRBV27 and TRBJ2-5; 10 positions agree with TRBD1. The CDR3 spans 15 residues. The germline V gene has CDR1 MNHEY and CDR2 SMNVEV (reference sequence). J was trimmed by 3 bases and V by 6 bases; bases with no gene match: 7. CDR3 loop: CASSRRDRGEETQYF. The DNA of the CDR3 is TGTGCCAGCAGCCGACGGGACAGGGGTGAAGAGACCCAGTACTTC.

This chain uses TRBV19 with TRBJ2-2; 8 bases line up with TRBD1. The CDR3 consists of 12 residues. Looked up from germline, CDR1 is LNHDA and CDR2 is SQIVND (reference sequence). V gave up 10 bases and J gave up 7 bases; unmatched junction bases: 5. DNA for the CDR3: TGTGCCACCCACACAGGGGGCGGGGAGCTGTTTTTT. Translated: CATHTGGGELFF.

The chain employs TRBV7-6 and TRBJ2-1; D not resolved. Germline V gene data show CDR1 as SGHVS and CDR2 as FNYEAQ. Trimming pared 4 bases from V and 8 bases from J, leaving 21 bases between. The CDR3 extends over 16 amino acids. The CDR3 DNA follows: TGTGCCAGCAGCTCCCGACTCCGCCGGCTCTTGGATGAGCAGTTCTTC. This codes for CASSSRLRRLLDEQFF.

This clonotype was observed many times. This chain uses TRBV7-9 with TRBJ2-2; TRBD1 agrees at 10 bases. Looked up from germline, CDR1 is SEHNR and CDR2 is FQNEAQ (reference sequence). J gave up 6 bases and V 5 bases, and 6 bases lay outside the gene matches. The CDR3 contains 15 residues. The DNA for the CDR3 is TGTGCCAGCAGCCTCCGGACAGGGGGGGCCGGGGAGCTGTTTTTT. This encodes CASSLRTGGAGELFF.

This clonotype was recorded at least ten times. V is TRBV7-6 and J is TRBJ2-3; a weak D match, TRBD2 (6 bases). This CDR3 comprises 14 residues. CDR1 is SGHVS, CDR2 FNYEAQ, per germline. Trimming stripped 3 bases from V and 6 bases from J, with 13 bases between. CDR3 bases: TGTGCCAGCAGCTTGGCGCGGGATTTGGATACGCAGTATTTT. Amino acids: CASSLARDLDTQYF.

In regard to this clonotype: The junction departs from the called germline gene at one end, perhaps through a read error. This chain links TRBV7-6 with TRBJ2-1; D may match TRBD1 or TRBD2 (5 bases each). CDR3 length: 16 residues. CDR1 and CDR2 from the germline V gene are SGHVS and FNYEAQ. CDR3 DNA: TGTGCCAGCAGCTTAGGGGGGTGGGGAGCATACAATAAGCAGTTCTTC. It yields the protein CASSLGGWGAYNKQFF.

This clonotype was observed a few times. The V call is TRBV5-6, the J call TRBJ2-7; possibly TRBD2 for D (5 bases). The CDR3 is 15 residues long. Germline V CDR1 and CDR2: SGHDT, YYEEEE. The V and J ends lost 0 bases and 0 bases respectively, with 10 bases between them. The CDR3 here is CASSLAEEGSYEQYV. CDR3 coding DNA: TGTGCCAGCAGCTTGGCCGAAGAGGGCTCCTACGAGCAGTACGTC.

This clonotype was seen only a few times. The chain joins TRBV6-5 to TRBJ2-1, with D perhaps matching TRBD1 or TRBD2 (5 bases each). Trimming pared 7 bases from V and 10 bases from J, leaving 17 bases between. Germline CDR1 MNHEY, CDR2 SVGAGI. The CDR3 contains 13 residues. CDR3 in DNA: TGTGCCAGCACCTTAACTAGGGGAGACGAGCAGTTCTTC. This gives the protein CASTLTRGDEQFF.

A few counts support this clonotype. The J gene is TRBJ1-1, the V gene TRBV7-6, with no clear D. Trimming removed 5 bases from V and 4 bases from J, with 17 bases in between. Germline loops: CDR1 SGHVS, CDR2 FNYEAQ. The CDR3 has 15 amino acids. The CDR3, as DNA: TGTGCCAGCAGCCCCGTGACCGGCTTGAGCACTGAAGCTTTCTTT. Its protein product is CASSPVTGLSTEAFF.

This clonotype was seen only a few times. The chain couples TRBV4-2 to TRBJ2-1, with 13 positions matching TRBD2. Germline loops: CDR1 LGHNA, CDR2 YNFKEQ. The V gene end was trimmed by 4 bases and the J gene end by 16 bases; junction bases not matched to a gene: 7. The CDR3 is made up of 13 amino acids. The chain's CDR3 is CASSPGLAGVFFF. CDR3 coding DNA: TGTGCCAGCAGCCCCGGACTAGCGGGGGTGTTTTTCTTC.

This clonotype was counted at least ten times. The genes are TRBV7-9 and TRBJ2-2, with a weak D call TRBD1 (5 bases). The CDR3 sequence is 15 residues long. Germline V gene lookup returns CDR1 SEHNR and CDR2 FQNEAQ (reference sequence). The V end lost 6 bases, the J end lost 0 bases, and 11 bases lay between the germline ends. The CDR3 sequence is CASSSTGSNTGELFF. In DNA form, the CDR3 reads TGTGCCAGCAGTAGTACAGGATCGAACACCGGGGAGCTGTTTTTT.

The V call is TRBV5-6, the J call TRBJ2-1; 9 positions match TRBD1. V shed 3 bases, J shed 8 bases, and the junction held 6 bases outside the gene matches. The germline gives CDR1 SGHDT, CDR2 YYEEEE. The CDR3 has 14 amino acids. The CDR3 DNA reads TGTGCCAGCAGCTCCACACAGGGGGCCGATGAGCAGTTCTTC. Its translation: CASSSTQGADEQFF. Based on the CDR3 plus reference TRBV5-6 and TRBJ2-1, the full variable domain is DAGVTQSPTHLIKTRGQQVTLRCSPKSGHDTVSWYQQALGQGPQFIFQYYEEEERQRGNFPDRFSGHQFPNYSSELNVNALLLGDSALYLCASSSTQGADEQFFGPGTRLTVL.

This clonotype has more than one count but fewer than ten. The V call is TRBV6-2 or TRBV6-3, the J call TRBJ2-7; no definite D call. Germline-derived CDR1 and CDR2 are MNHEY and SVGEGT. V dropped 8 bases and J dropped 3 bases, with 11 bases sitting between them. The CDR3 consists of 12 residues. The CDR3 DNA is TGTGCCAGCGGGAAAGGGCTCTACGAGCAGTACGTC. Its protein is CASGKGLYEQYV.

This clonotype appeared a few times. J is TRBJ2-5 and V is TRBV12-3 or TRBV12-4; D may match TRBD1 or TRBD2 (6 bases each). The V end was cut by 5 bases, the J end by 1 base, with 11 bases between. The CDR3 has 14 residues. The CDR3 DNA follows: TGTGCCAGCAGTCCCTGGGGGGCCCAAGAGACCCAGTACTTC. It translates to CASSPWGAQETQYF.

This clonotype was recorded a few times. The chain couples TRBV6-6 to TRBJ2-1; TRBD2 matches 15 bases. Trimming at V came to 1 base and at J to 4 bases, leaving 2 bases not matched to a gene. This CDR3 contains 17 residues. Germline values: CDR1 MNHNY, CDR2 SVGAGI (reference sequence). The CDR3 nucleotides read TGTGCCAGCAGTTACTGGACTAGCGGGGGGGTGTACAATGAGCAGTTCTTC. This encodes CASSYWTSGGVYNEQFF.

In this sample, this clonotype turned up a few times. CDR3 in DNA: TGTGCCAGCACCCTTTCACAGAGAATAGAGGGGGAGCTGTTTTTT. Translated: CASTLSQRIEGELFF. The chain joins TRBV6-1 to TRBJ2-2; D unresolved. V was clipped by 7 bases and J by 8 bases, with 20 bases between them. Germline CDR1 MNHNS, CDR2 SASEGT. The CDR3 extends over 15 amino acids.

The table lists this clonotype with a few counts. The J gene is TRBJ1-4, the V gene TRBV6-2 or TRBV6-3; possibly TRBD1 for D (5 bases). The CDR3 has 15 residues. The V and J ends lost 8 bases and 6 bases respectively, with 19 bases between them. Germline V gene sequence: CDR1 MNHEY, CDR2 SVGEGT. CDR3 protein: CASSRWGRQDEKLFF. DNA of the CDR3: TGTGCCAGCTCCCGCTGGGGCAGACAAGATGAAAAACTGTTTTTT.

This clonotype has only a few counts. The rearrangement links TRBV12-3 or TRBV12-4 to TRBJ2-2; D call uncertain. This CDR3 has 13 amino acids. The V end lost 7 bases, the J end lost 4 bases, and 10 bases lay between the germline ends. CDR3 DNA: TGTGCCAGCACACCGGCGATCACCGGGGAGCTGTTTTTT. Encoded protein: CASTPAITGELFF.

The gene calls are TRBV7-9 and TRBJ2-7; 7 bases are shared with TRBD1. This CDR3 spans 15 amino acids. Per the germline V gene, CDR1 is SEHNR and CDR2 is FQNEAQ (reference sequence). V was pared by 5 bases and J by 0 bases, with 7 bases of the junction left unmatched. The DNA of the CDR3 is TGTGCCAGCAGCCACCGGGACAGAAGCTCCTACGAGCAGTACTTC. Encoded protein: CASSHRDRSSYEQYF.